One T cell receptor (beta chain) is described in this entry. Its cognate antigen is unknown. Each TCR beta cDNA library carried unique molecular identifiers. One entry per CDR3 protein, called by TCRdb with MiXCR from the PCR reads. The sample has about 560,000 distinct CDR3 sequences, around 40% seen once; the top ten hold under 2%. V was pared by 4 bases and J by 10 bases, with 4 bases of the junction left unmatched. The CDR3 runs 12 residues. Germline V CDR1 and CDR2: SGHDT, YYEEEE. The data originate from a study of post-analysis software for immune sequencing data. About the study: The patients showed relapsing-remitting, secondary progressive and progressive-relapsing multiple sclerosis courses. Study results and limitations: Significantly decreased normalized Chao1 diversity was recorded for multiple sclerosis patients relative to controls. Under F measure analysis, samples from one preparation batch co-clustered strongly. Roughly five TRBV segments appeared more often in patients than in controls, and TRBV5-6, TRBV5-1 and TRBV20-1 were among these.

Sequenced input: blood. The receptor comes from a girl aged 5-17 years with multiple sclerosis. The chain is built from TRBV5-6 and TRBJ1-1; 10 bases line up with TRBD1. DNA of the CDR3: TGTGCCAGCAGCCCCGGGACAGGGGTAGCTTTCTTT. This codes for CASSPGTGVAFF.